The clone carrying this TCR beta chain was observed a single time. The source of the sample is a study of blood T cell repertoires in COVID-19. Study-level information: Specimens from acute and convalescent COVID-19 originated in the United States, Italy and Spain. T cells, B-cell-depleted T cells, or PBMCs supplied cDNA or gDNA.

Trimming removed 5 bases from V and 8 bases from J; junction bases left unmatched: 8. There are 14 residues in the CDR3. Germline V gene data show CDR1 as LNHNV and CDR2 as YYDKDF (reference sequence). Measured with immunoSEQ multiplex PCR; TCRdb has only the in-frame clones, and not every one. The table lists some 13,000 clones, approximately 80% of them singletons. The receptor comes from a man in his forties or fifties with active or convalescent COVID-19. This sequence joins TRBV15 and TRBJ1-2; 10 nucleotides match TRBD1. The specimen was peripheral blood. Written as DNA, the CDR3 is TGTGCCACCAGCGGGGACAGGGGAAGTGGAGGCTACACCTTC. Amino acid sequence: CATSGDRGSGGYTF.